This entry is about one T cell receptor beta chain. This CDR3 is built from 13 residues. V gave up 6 bases and J gave up 1 base, with 7 bases separating them. The data are from a study of control samples from healthy donors and cancer patients. Clones were sequenced by immunoSEQ multiplex PCR, and TCRdb holds only the in-frame ones, with some missing. The sample includes fewer than 90,000 clones, roughly 88% seen only once; the top ten take 4.5% to 6%. The specimen was blood. The receptor was derived from a woman between 50 and 59 years old in good health. This rearrangement joins TRBV12-3 or TRBV12-4 to TRBJ1-5; D is perhaps TRBD1 (5 bases). The chain's CDR3 is CASRGGSNQPQHF. The CDR3 coding sequence is TGTGCCAGCAGGGGGGGGAGCAATCAGCCCCAGCATTTT.